This T cell receptor beta chain was captured in a study of shared clonotypes between healthy human individuals. The overall study: The donor group consisted of a couple of women and a few men, aged 18 to 49. Study findings and constraints: Against clonotypes common to all four donors, non-shared ones had lower generation probabilities. Deeper or shallower sequencing was expected to change how clonotypes are shared among donors. Relative to memory subsets, naive subsets generally showed larger estimated richness.

Using immunoSEQ multiplex PCR, the repertoire was profiled, and TCRdb retains in-frame clones only, with some absent. This sample has approximately 2.1 million clones, with 80% to 95% found just once. Concerning this clone itself: The antigen is unknown.

V gave up 2 bases and J gave up 1 base; unmatched junction bases: 8. CDR3 length equals 17 residues. Germline CDR1 reads MDHEN; CDR2 reads SYDVKM. The clonotype originates from a man aged 18 to 35 in good health. Some clones in this sample may be carry-over from other donors' samples. The rearrangement uses TRBV28 and TRBJ2-7; 10 nucleotides match TRBD2. The sample consisted of naive CD4+ T cells from PBMCs. Subset: CD45RA+ positively selected. CDR3 sequence: CASSLISGRTYSYEQYF. In DNA form, the CDR3 reads TGTGCCAGCAGTTTAATTAGCGGGAGGACATATTCCTACGAGCAGTACTTC.